This TCR beta chain was captured by sequencing in a study of blood T cells in healthy people across ages. Germline loops: CDR1 SEHNR, CDR2 FQNEAQ (reference sequence). The CDR3 consists of 15 residues. The V end lost 0 bases, the J end lost 4 bases, and 10 bases lay between the germline ends. Each sample provided at least 5.5 micrograms of extracted total RNA. Primed by a sample-barcoded 5' primer and a J-beta primer mix, a second PCR proceeded for about 7 to 11 cycles. MiXCR, applied by TCRdb to the 5' RACE reads, yields one record per CDR3 protein. Here the sample spans about 1.5 million distinct CDR3 sequences, 35% to 45% being singletons. The table lists this clonotype with a few counts.

The rearrangement uses TRBV7-9 and TRBJ1-5, with TRBD1 as a possible D gene (5 bases). The sequence was collected from a young woman in good health. Sequenced input: blood. CDR3 protein: CASSLATQGNQPQHF. CDR3 DNA sequence: TGTGCCAGCAGCTTAGCGACGCAGGGTAATCAGCCCCAGCATTTT.